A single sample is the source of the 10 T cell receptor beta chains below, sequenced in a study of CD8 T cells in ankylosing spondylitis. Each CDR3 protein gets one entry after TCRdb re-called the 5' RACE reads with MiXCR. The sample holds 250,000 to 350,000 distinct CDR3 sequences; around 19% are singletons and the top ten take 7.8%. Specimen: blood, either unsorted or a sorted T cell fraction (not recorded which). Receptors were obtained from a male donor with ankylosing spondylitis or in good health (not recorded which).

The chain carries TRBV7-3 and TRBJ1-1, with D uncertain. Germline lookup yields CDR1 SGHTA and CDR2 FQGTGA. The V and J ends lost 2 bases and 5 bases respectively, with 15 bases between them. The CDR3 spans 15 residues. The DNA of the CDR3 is TGTGCCAGCAGCTTATGGGTCCCGATGAGGACTGAAGCTTTCTTT. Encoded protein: CASSLWVPMRTEAFF.

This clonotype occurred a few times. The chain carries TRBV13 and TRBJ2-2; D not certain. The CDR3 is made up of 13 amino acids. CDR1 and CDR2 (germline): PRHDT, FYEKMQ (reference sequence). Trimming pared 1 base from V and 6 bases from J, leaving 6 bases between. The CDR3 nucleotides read TGTGCCAGCAGCTTAGAGGTCGCCGGGGAGCTGTTTTTT. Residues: CASSLEVAGELFF. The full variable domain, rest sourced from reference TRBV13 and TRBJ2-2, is AAGVIQSPRHLIKEKRETATLKCYPIPRHDTVYWYQQGPGQDPQFLISFYEKMQSDKGSIPDRFSAQQFSDYHSELNMSSLELGDSALYFCASSLEVAGELFFGEGSRLTVL.

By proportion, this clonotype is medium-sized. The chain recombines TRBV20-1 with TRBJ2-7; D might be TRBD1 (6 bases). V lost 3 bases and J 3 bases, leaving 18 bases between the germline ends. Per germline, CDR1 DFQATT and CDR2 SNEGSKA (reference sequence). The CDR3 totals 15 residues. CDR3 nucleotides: TGCAGTGCTAGCCTAACAGGGTTTAGCCTCTACGAGCAGTACGTC. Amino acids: CSASLTGFSLYEQYV.

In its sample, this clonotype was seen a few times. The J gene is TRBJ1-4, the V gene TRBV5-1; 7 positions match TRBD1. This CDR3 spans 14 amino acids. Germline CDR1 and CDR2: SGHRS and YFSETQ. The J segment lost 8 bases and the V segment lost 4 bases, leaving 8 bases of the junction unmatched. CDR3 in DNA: TGCGCCAGCAGCCTCCGGGACAGTCGAGAAAAACTGTTTTTT. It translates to CASSLRDSREKLFF.

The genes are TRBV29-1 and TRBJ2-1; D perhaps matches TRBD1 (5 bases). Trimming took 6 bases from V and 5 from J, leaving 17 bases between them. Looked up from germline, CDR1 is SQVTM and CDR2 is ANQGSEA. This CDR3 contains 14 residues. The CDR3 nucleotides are TGCAGCGTCCCAAAAAAGGGGCGGAACAATGAGCAGTTCTTC. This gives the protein CSVPKKGRNNEQFF.

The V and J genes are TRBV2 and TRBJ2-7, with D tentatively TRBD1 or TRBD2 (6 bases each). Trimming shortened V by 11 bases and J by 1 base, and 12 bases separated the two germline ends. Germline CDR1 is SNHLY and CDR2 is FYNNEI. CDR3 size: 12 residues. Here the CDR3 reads CACGGGSYEQYV. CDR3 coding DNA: TGTGCCTGCGGAGGGGGATCCTACGAGCAGTACGTC.

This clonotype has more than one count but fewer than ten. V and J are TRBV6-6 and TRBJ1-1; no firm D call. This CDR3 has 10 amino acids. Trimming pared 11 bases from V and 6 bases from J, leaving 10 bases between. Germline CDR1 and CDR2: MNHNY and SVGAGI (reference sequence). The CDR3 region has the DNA TGTGCCGCGGGGAGCCCTGAAGCTTTCTTT. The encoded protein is CAAGSPEAFF.

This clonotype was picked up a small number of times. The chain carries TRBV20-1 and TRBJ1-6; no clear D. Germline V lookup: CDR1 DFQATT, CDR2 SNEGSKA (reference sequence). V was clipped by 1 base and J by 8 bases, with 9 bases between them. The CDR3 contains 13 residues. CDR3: CSARAQMDSPLHF. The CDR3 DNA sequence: TGCAGTGCTAGAGCCCAGATGGATTCACCCCTCCACTTT.

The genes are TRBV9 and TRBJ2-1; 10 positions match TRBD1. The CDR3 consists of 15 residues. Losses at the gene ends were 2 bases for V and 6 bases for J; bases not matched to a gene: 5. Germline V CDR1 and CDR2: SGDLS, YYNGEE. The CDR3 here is CASSVEGQGSNEQFF. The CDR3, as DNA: TGTGCCAGCAGCGTCGAGGGACAGGGGAGCAATGAGCAGTTCTTC. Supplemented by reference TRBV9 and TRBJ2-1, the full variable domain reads DSGVTQTPKHLITATGQRVTLRCSPRSGDLSVYWYQQSLDQGLQFLIQYYNGEERAKGNILERFSAQQFPDLHSELNLSSLELGDSALYFCASSVEGQGSNEQFFGPGTRLTVL.

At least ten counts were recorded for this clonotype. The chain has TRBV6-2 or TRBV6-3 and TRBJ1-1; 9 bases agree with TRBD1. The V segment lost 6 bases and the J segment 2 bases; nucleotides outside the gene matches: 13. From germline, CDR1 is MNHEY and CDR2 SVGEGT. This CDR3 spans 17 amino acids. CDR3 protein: CASRKGNRGLKNTEAFF. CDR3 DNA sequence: TGTGCCAGCAGAAAAGGTAACAGGGGGCTTAAAAACACTGAAGCTTTCTTT.